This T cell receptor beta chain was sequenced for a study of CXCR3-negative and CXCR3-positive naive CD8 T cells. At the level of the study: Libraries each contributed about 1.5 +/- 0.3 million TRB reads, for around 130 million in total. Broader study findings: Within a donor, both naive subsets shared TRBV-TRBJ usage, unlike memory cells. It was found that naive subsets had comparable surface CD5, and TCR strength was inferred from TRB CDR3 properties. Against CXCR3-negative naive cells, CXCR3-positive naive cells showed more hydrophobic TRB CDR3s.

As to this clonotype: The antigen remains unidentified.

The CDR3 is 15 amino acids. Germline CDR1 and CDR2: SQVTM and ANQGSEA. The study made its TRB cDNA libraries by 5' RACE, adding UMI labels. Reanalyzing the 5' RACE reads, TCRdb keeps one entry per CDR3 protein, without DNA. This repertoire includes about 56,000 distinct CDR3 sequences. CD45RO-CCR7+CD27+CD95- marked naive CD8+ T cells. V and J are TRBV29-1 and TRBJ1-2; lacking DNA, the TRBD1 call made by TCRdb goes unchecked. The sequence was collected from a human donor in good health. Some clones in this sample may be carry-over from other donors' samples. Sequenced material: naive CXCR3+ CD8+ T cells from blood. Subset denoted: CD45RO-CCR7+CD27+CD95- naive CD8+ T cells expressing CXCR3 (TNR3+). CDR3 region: CSVWGTGTASPGYTF. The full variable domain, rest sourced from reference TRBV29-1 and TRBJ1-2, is SAVISQKPSRDICQRGTSLTIQCQVDSQVTMMFWYRQQPGQSLTLIATANQGSEATYESGFVIDKFPISRPNLTFSTLTVSNMSPEDSSIYLCSVWGTGTASPGYTFGSGTRLTVV.